This T cell receptor (beta chain) was observed in a study of Ad26.COV2.S vaccination and SARS-CoV-2 variants. Trimming removed 0 bases from V and 0 bases from J, with 7 bases in between. Germline V CDR1 and CDR2: MRHNA, SNTAGT. The CDR3 is made up of 15 amino acids. Generated by immunoSEQ multiplex PCR, the TCRdb table keeps only in-frame clones and is missing some. This sample has about 350,000 clones, with 88% found just once. The sample's treatment: 15 to 20 received Ad26.COV2.S at low or high dose, single or two shots; roughly five received placebo; per-sample allocation not given. Day 63 after the first vaccine or placebo injection was the time point for sampling. Adults aged 18-55 years in Boston included the donor.

Here the sequenced sample was peripheral blood, taken in a trial of Ad26.COV2.S vaccine versus placebo. The rearrangement uses TRBV6-4 and TRBJ2-3, with D unresolved. This TCR was recovered from a person between 18 and 59 years old who received the Ad26.COV2.S COVID-19 vaccine or a placebo. In nucleotides, the CDR3 is TGTGCCAGCAGTGACTCCGGGTCTAGCACAGATACGCAGTATTTT. Its translation: CASSDSGSSTDTQYF.